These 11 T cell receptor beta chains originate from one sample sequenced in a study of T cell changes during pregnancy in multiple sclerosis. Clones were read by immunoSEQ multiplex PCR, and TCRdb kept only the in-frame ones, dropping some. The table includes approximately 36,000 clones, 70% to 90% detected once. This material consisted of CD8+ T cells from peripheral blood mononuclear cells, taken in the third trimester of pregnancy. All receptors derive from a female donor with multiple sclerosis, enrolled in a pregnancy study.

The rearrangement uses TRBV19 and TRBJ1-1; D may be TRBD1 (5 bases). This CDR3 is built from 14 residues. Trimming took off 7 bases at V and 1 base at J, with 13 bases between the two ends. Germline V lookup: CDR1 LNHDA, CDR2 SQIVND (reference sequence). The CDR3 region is CASKTGDGNTEAFF. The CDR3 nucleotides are TGTGCCAGTAAGACGGGGGATGGGAACACTGAAGCTTTCTTT.

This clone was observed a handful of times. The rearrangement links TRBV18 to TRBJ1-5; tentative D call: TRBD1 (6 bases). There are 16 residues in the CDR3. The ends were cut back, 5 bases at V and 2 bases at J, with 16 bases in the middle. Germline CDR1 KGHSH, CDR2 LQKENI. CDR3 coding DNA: TGTGCCAGCTCAGGTAGACAGGATTATGGCAATCAGCCCCAGCATTTT. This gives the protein CASSGRQDYGNQPQHF.

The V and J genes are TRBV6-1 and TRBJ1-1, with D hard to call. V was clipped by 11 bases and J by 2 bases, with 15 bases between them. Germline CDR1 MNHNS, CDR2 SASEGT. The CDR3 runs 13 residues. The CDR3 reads CASAAGENTEAFF. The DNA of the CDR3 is TGTGCCTCTGCGGCCGGGGAAAACACTGAAGCTTTCTTT.

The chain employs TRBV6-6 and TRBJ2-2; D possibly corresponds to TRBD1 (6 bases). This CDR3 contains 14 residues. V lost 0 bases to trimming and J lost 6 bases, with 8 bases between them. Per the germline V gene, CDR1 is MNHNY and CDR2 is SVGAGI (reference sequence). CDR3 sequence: CASSYSGGPGELFF. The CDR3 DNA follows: TGTGCCAGCAGTTACTCAGGGGGACCCGGGGAGCTGTTTTTT.

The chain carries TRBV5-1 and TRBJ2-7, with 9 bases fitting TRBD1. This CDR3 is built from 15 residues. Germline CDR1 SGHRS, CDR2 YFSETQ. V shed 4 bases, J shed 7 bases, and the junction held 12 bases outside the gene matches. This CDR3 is CASSPYENRGREQYF. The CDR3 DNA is TGCGCCAGCAGCCCATACGAAAACAGGGGGCGTGAGCAGTACTTC.

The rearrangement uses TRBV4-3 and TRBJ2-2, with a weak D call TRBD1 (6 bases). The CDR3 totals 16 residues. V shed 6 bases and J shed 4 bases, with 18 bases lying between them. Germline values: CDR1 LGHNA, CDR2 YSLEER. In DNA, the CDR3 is TGCGCCAGCAGTCATTACAGGGCTACGGTCACCGGGGAGCTGTTTTTT. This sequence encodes CASSHYRATVTGELFF.

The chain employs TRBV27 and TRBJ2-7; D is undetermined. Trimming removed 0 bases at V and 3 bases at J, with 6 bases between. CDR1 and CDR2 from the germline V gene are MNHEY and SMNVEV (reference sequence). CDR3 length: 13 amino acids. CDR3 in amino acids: CASSLSLYYEQYF. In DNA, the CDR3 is TGTGCCAGCAGTTTATCGCTATACTACGAGCAGTACTTC.

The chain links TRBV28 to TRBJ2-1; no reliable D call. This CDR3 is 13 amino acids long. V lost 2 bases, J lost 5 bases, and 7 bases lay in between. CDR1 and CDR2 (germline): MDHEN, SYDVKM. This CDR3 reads CASSLGPNNEQFF. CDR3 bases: TGTGCCAGCAGTTTAGGGCCAAACAATGAGCAGTTCTTC.

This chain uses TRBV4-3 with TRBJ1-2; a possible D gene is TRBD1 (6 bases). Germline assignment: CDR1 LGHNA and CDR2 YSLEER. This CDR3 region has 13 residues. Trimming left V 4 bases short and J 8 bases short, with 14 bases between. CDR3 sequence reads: CASSPTGLVGYTF. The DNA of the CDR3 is TGCGCCAGCAGCCCTACAGGGCTCGTAGGCTACACCTTC.

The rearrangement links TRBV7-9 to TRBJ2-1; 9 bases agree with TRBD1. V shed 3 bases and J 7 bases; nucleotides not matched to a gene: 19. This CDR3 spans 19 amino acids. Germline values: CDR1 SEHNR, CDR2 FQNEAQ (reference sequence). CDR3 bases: TGTGCCAGCAGCTTGTGGAACAGGGGGCGCGTAGAGGTAGCGAATGAGCAGTTCTTC. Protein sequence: CASSLWNRGRVEVANEQFF.

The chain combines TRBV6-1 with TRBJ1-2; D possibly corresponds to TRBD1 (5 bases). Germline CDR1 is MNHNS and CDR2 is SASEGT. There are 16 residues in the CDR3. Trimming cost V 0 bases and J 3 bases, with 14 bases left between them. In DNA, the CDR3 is TGTGCCAGCAGTGAAGCGCTTCGTCAGGGCTACTATGGCTACACCTTC. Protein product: CASSEALRQGYYGYTF.